Below, one T cell receptor beta chain is given with its context. As yet, its antigen is unknown. This CDR3 is built from 15 residues. The ends lost 1 base at V and 3 bases at J; junction bases unmatched: 3. CDR1 and CDR2 from the germline V gene are WSHSY and SAAADI. MiXCR was run by TCRdb on the 5' RACE reads, yielding one entry per CDR3 protein. The sample holds approximately 500,000 distinct CDR3 sequences, approximately 11% seen once. This record comes from a study of CD8 T cells in ankylosing spondylitis. Overall study findings and caveats: Among TCR beta sequences, a motif of eight highly homologous variants appeared characteristic of ankylosing spondylitis blood.

The sequenced sample consisted of blood, either unsorted or a sorted T cell fraction (not recorded which). The TCR sequence derives from a male donor with ankylosing spondylitis. The chain carries TRBV10-2 and TRBJ2-7; 10 bases line up with TRBD1. Here the CDR3 reads CASSEWTGGFYEQYF. The CDR3 nucleotides read TGCGCCAGCAGTGAGTGGACAGGGGGTTTCTACGAGCAGTACTTC.